Presented here are 18 T cell receptor beta chains from one specimen sequenced in a study of spatial heterogeneity in lung cancer. Using its own MiXCR run on the 5' RACE reads, TCRdb lists one record per CDR3 protein. Altogether tens of thousands of distinct CDR3 sequences are present, approximately 12% being singletons, with the ten largest covering more than 25%. As to time point: blood at routine non-recurrence follow-up after resection. The sample here was PBMCs, taken at follow-up. These receptors were taken from a male donor with early-stage non-small cell lung cancer.

This clonotype appeared a few times. The rearrangement joins TRBV28 to TRBJ2-7; D unresolved. This CDR3 region has 15 residues. V lost 4 bases to trimming and J lost 3 bases, with 16 bases between them. CDR1 is MDHEN and CDR2 is SYDVKM in the germline V gene. CDR3 in DNA: TGTGCCAGCAGTTCAGTGAGAGTTTTGGACTACGAGCAGTACTTC. This translates into CASSSVRVLDYEQYF.

This clonotype was seen repeatedly, ten times or more. J is TRBJ1-6 and V is TRBV25-1; TRBD1 agrees at 8 bases. Germline lookup yields CDR1 MGHDK and CDR2 SYGVNS. This CDR3 is 20 amino acids long. Here the CDR3 DNA reads TGTCCTTGCCCCGGGACAGGACCGATTCTACCAAGCTCCTATAATTCACCCCTCCACTTT. It yields the protein CPCPGTGPILPSSYNSPLHF.

The table lists this clonotype with a few counts. The CDR3 nucleotides are TGTGCCAGCAGCCCCAACCAATCCGGGCAACTGTTTTTT. This encodes CASSPNQSGQLFF. The chain combines TRBV7-9 with TRBJ1-4; unclear D gene. The CDR3 loop spans 13 amino acids. Germline-derived CDR1 and CDR2 are SEHNR and FQNEAQ (reference sequence). The ends were cut back, 5 bases at V and 12 bases at J, with 16 bases in the middle.

This clonotype was observed many times. The chain couples TRBV20-1 to TRBJ1-2; the D gene is possibly TRBD1 (5 bases). The CDR3 is made up of 15 amino acids. Trimming pared 1 base from V and 8 bases from J, leaving 20 bases between. Germline CDR1 DFQATT, CDR2 SNEGSKA (reference sequence). CDR3: CSARVRRGRVGGYTF. As DNA, the CDR3 is TGCAGTGCTAGAGTTCGCCGAGGCAGGGTCGGCGGCTACACCTTC.

Many counts were recorded for this clonotype. The gene calls are TRBV7-9 and TRBJ2-1; maybe TRBD1 (6 bases). Germline V gene data show CDR1 as SEHNR and CDR2 as FQNEAQ (reference sequence). The CDR3 covers 12 residues. With 3 bases removed from V and 7 bases from J, the gap between germline ends came to 7 bases. This CDR3 reads CASSFTGNEQFF. CDR3 sequence (DNA): TGTGCCAGCAGCTTTACAGGGAATGAGCAGTTCTTC.

In this sample, this clonotype turned up many times. The gene calls are TRBV7-9 and TRBJ2-5, with TRBD2 identical over 8 bases. CDR3 length: 14 residues. With 5 bases clipped from V and 5 bases from J, the junction kept 7 bases outside the gene matches. CDR1 and CDR2 (germline): SEHNR, FQNEAQ (reference sequence). CDR3 protein: CASSPTTGGETQYF. The CDR3 coding sequence is TGTGCCAGCAGCCCGACTACGGGAGGGGAGACCCAGTACTTC.

This clonotype was observed many times. The chain joins TRBV3-2 to TRBJ2-3. TRBV3-2 is a documented pseudogene. CDR3 size: 15 residues. CDR3 loop: CASSLMVSSTDTQYF. Here the CDR3 DNA reads TGTGCCAGCAGCCTCATGGTCTCTAGCACAGATACGCAGTATTTT.

The genes are TRBV7-3 and TRBJ2-2; D tentatively fits TRBD1 or TRBD2 (5 bases each). The CDR3 loop spans 14 amino acids. Germline V CDR1 and CDR2: SGHTA, FQGTGA. V was shortened by 6 bases and J by 7 bases, with 15 bases between the two germline ends. CDR3 amino acids: CASRGPGDGGELFF. CDR3 in DNA: TGTGCCAGCAGGGGTCCCGGGGACGGCGGGGAGCTGTTTTTT.

This clonotype was seen many times. The chain recombines TRBV12-3 or TRBV12-4 with TRBJ2-1, with TRBD2 matching 8 bases. The CDR3 loop spans 17 amino acids. V lost 2 bases to trimming and J lost 5 bases; unmatched junction nucleotides: 11. CDR3 sequence (DNA): TGTGCCAGCAGTTTACCCCCGACTAGCGAAGATAACAATGAGCAGTTCTTC. As protein: CASSLPPTSEDNNEQFF.

This clonotype was seen many times. The chain is built from TRBV5-4 and TRBJ2-7; 13 bases are a match to TRBD2. The CDR3 spans 14 residues. Per germline, CDR1 SGHNT and CDR2 YYREEE (reference sequence). V lost 3 bases to trimming and J lost 7 bases; unmatched junction nucleotides: 4. The CDR3 loop is CASSSLLAGGEQYF. CDR3 nucleotides: TGTGCCAGCAGCTCGCTACTAGCGGGGGGGGAGCAGTACTTC.

This clonotype was counted many times. The rearrangement uses TRBV20-1 and TRBJ2-5, with 9 nucleotides matching TRBD2. CDR1 is DFQATT, CDR2 SNEGSKA, per germline (reference sequence). CDR3 size: 11 residues. The CDR3 bases are TGCTCACTAGCGGGCCAAGAGACCCAGTACTTC. It translates to CSLAGQETQYF.

The V gene is TRBV13, the J gene TRBJ2-7; D is perhaps TRBD1 (5 bases). The CDR3 consists of 13 residues. Germline loops: CDR1 PRHDT, CDR2 FYEKMQ (reference sequence). V was clipped by 5 bases and J by 2 bases, with 10 bases between them. The CDR3 loop is CASSRKGTYEQYF. The CDR3 region has the DNA TGTGCCAGCAGCCGCAAGGGGACCTACGAGCAGTACTTC.

This clonotype was recorded many times. This CDR3 reads CASSFKIPQGRNIQYF. CDR3 DNA: TGTGCCAGCAGTTTTAAAATCCCGCAGGGTAGAAACATTCAGTACTTC. The chain is built from TRBV28 and TRBJ2-4; tentatively, D is TRBD1 (5 bases). Germline V gives CDR1 MDHEN, CDR2 SYDVKM. V was shortened by 3 bases and J by 6 bases, with 18 bases between the two germline ends. This CDR3 has 16 amino acids.

The chain combines TRBV18 with TRBJ2-7; TRBD1 matches at 7 bases. The V gene's germline CDR1 is KGHSH and CDR2 LQKENI. V was clipped by 3 bases and J by 4 bases; unmatched bases: 12. The CDR3 has 16 amino acids. CDR3 coding DNA: TGTGCCAGCTCACCTAGGACGGGACAGAGCTATTACGAGCAGTACTTC. Translated, it gives CASSPRTGQSYYEQYF.

The chain employs TRBV7-9 and TRBJ2-7, with a possible D match to TRBD2 (5 bases). The CDR3 contains 13 residues. Germline V lookup: CDR1 SEHNR, CDR2 FQNEAQ (reference sequence). V dropped 5 bases and J dropped 5 bases, with 13 bases sitting between them. CDR3 coding DNA: TGTGCCAGCAGCCCCCGGACTCATCACGAGCAGTACTTC. Translation gives CASSPRTHHEQYF.

This clonotype has a count of ten or more. One end of the junction fails to match germline, which may point to a read error. Here the CDR3 reads CASSQPGTVTQYF. The CDR3 region has the DNA TGCGCCAGCAGCCAGCCCGGGACAGTTACGCAGTATTTT. The chain is built from TRBV4-3 and TRBJ2-3; 7 bases line up with TRBD1. The CDR3 is 13 amino acids. Germline V gene sequence: CDR1 LGHNA, CDR2 YSLEER.

This clonotype was observed a few times. The chain has TRBV10-3 and TRBJ1-1; 8 bases are shared with TRBD1. Looked up from germline, CDR1 is ENHRY and CDR2 is SYGVKD. The CDR3 runs to 14 residues. Trimming took 1 base from V and 4 from J; bases not matched to a gene: 2. CDR3 nucleotides: TGTGCCATCAGTGAGTTACAGGGGGGCACTGAAGCTTTCTTT. Residues: CAISELQGGTEAFF.

The chain recombines TRBV6-2 or TRBV6-3 with TRBJ2-1; 9 bases align to TRBD2. V lost 4 bases to trimming and J lost 8 bases; unmatched junction nucleotides: 9. The V gene's germline CDR1 is MNHEY and CDR2 SVGEGT. This CDR3 is 15 amino acids long. The CDR3 loop is CASSLRLAGLDEQFF. In nucleotides, the CDR3 is TGTGCCAGCAGTTTGCGTCTAGCGGGACTCGATGAGCAGTTCTTC.